This entry lists 21 T cell receptor beta chains sequenced from one sample in a study of shared clonotypes between healthy human individuals. Data came from immunoSEQ multiplex PCR; TCRdb stores just in-frame clones and leaves some out. The sample comprises 1.5 million to 2.5 million clones, about 95% of which are singletons, and more than 0.95% rests with the top ten. Terminally differentiated effector memory CD45RA+ cells were excluded by CCR7 positive selection of CD45RO-negative cells. Material: naive CD8+ T cells sorted from blood. These TCRs come from a man younger than 35 in good health.

CDR3 sequence reads: CASSERYTNTGELFF. The CDR3 bases are TGTGCCAGCAGTGAAAGGTATACGAACACCGGGGAGCTGTTTTTT. The rearrangement uses TRBV6-1 and TRBJ2-2; no reliable D call. V was cut by 2 bases and J by 0 bases, with 7 bases left in between. Germline CDR1 and CDR2: MNHNS and SASEGT. CDR3 length equals 15 residues.

The chain's CDR3 is CASSAGLGVLHTDTQYF. Written as DNA, the CDR3 is TGTGCCAGCAGCGCTGGCTTGGGGGTACTGCACACAGATACGCAGTATTTT. The chain recombines TRBV9 with TRBJ2-3; D might be TRBD1 or TRBD2, each matching 5 bases. Germline V gene lookup returns CDR1 SGDLS and CDR2 YYNGEE. The V end was cut by 3 bases, the J end by 2 bases, with 19 bases between. The CDR3 is 17 residues long.

This rearrangement joins TRBV6-5 to TRBJ1-4; D remains unclear. The CDR3 has 14 amino acids. Trimming took off 5 bases at V and 8 bases at J, with 15 bases between the two ends. CDR1 and CDR2 (germline): MNHEY, SVGAGI. The CDR3 sequence: CASSSGHMREKLFF. CDR3 coding DNA: TGTGCCAGCAGTAGCGGCCACATGAGGGAAAAACTGTTTTTT.

This clone was seen a single time. The J gene is TRBJ2-1, the V gene TRBV19; tentatively, D is TRBD1 (6 bases). CDR3 length: 11 residues. V lost 6 bases and J lost 12, with 12 bases in between. CDR1 and CDR2 (germline): LNHDA, SQIVND (reference sequence). CDR3 sequence (DNA): TGTGCCAGTAGCACAGGGATTGGGCAGTTCTTC. Residues: CASSTGIGQFF.

The chain carries TRBV29-1 and TRBJ1-1, with unresolved D. This CDR3 comprises 15 residues. Looked up from germline, CDR1 is SQVTM and CDR2 is ANQGSEA. The germline V and J ends were trimmed by 1 base and 0 bases, with 12 bases remaining between them. In nucleotides, the CDR3 is TGCAGCGTTGAAGGGTCGGAACCGATGAACACTGAAGCTTTCTTT. Its translation: CSVEGSEPMNTEAFF.

The V gene is TRBV6-4, the J gene TRBJ1-2; TRBD1 agrees at 8 bases. The CDR3 has 14 amino acids. The germline V gene encodes CDR1 MRHNA and CDR2 SNTAGT. Germline trimming cut 6 bases from V and 7 bases from J; bases unmatched to any gene: 10. In DNA form, the CDR3 reads TGTGCCAGCAGGGACCTAGGGACAGGTCTTGGCTACACCTTC. Encoded protein: CASRDLGTGLGYTF.

This chain connects TRBV27 to TRBJ2-7; D may be TRBD2 (6 bases). CDR1 and CDR2 from the germline V gene are MNHEY and SMNVEV (reference sequence). This CDR3 region has 14 residues. V was clipped by 3 bases and J by 3 bases, with 12 bases between them. CDR3 sequence: CASSLGGTHYEQYF. For the CDR3, the DNA is TGTGCCAGCAGTTTGGGAGGTACCCACTACGAGCAGTACTTC.

This chain connects TRBV11-2 to TRBJ1-2; 9 nucleotides line up with TRBD1. The CDR3 is made up of 16 amino acids. CDR1 is SGHAT and CDR2 is FQNNGV in the germline V gene. Trimming cost V 2 bases and J 8 bases; bases outside gene matches: 12. The CDR3 loop reads CASSLTGTGTVYGYTF. The CDR3 DNA follows: TGTGCCAGCAGCTTAACCGGGACAGGGACCGTCTACGGCTACACCTTC.

On this clone itself: Sequence at one end of the junction differs from germline and may be a read error. The J gene is TRBJ1-1, the V gene TRBV7-6; D is undetermined. The germline gives CDR1 SGHVS, CDR2 FNYEAQ. The CDR3 extends over 13 amino acids. In DNA form, the CDR3 reads TGTGCCAGCAGCTTAGCCGGGAACCCTGAAGCTTTCTTT. Translation: CASSLAGNPEAFF.

The genes are TRBV11-2 and TRBJ1-3, with a tentative D call TRBD1 (5 bases). There are 17 residues in the CDR3. V was trimmed by 0 bases and J by 0 bases, leaving 12 bases between them. CDR1 is SGHAT, CDR2 FQNNGV, per germline. CDR3 protein: CASSLDSRVASGNTIYF. DNA for the CDR3: TGTGCCAGCAGCTTAGATTCCAGGGTGGCCTCTGGAAACACCATATATTTT. Looking up the rest from reference TRBV11-2 and TRBJ1-3 gives the full variable domain: EAGVAQSPRYKIIEKRQSVAFWCNPISGHATLYWYQQILGQGPKLLIQFQNNGVVDDSQLPKDRFSAERLKGVDSTLKIQPAKLEDSAVYLCASSLDSRVASGNTIYFGEGSWLTVV.

This chain joins TRBV5-4 and TRBJ2-3, with no clear D. The CDR3 extends over 14 amino acids. V was shortened by 4 bases and J by 3 bases, with 12 bases between the two germline ends. In germline, CDR1 is SGHNT, CDR2 YYREEE (reference sequence). In DNA, the CDR3 is TGTGCCAGCAGCGATCGAACCTGGACAGATACGCAGTATTTT. It translates to CASSDRTWTDTQYF.

CDR3 DNA: TGTGCCAGCAGCTTAGGCAGGGAGACCCAGTACTTC. This encodes CASSLGRETQYF. J is TRBJ2-5 and V is TRBV7-8; no definite D call. V was shortened by 1 base and J by 5 bases, with 5 bases between the two germline ends. There are 12 residues in the CDR3. Germline V gene data show CDR1 as SGHVS and CDR2 as FQNEAQ.

The chain is built from TRBV11-2 and TRBJ2-3; D is unclear. Germline V gene data show CDR1 as SGHAT and CDR2 as FQNNGV. V dropped 4 bases and J dropped 9 bases, with 20 bases sitting between them. The CDR3 spans 15 residues. The CDR3 loop is CASSSGAVLGYTQYF. The CDR3 DNA follows: TGTGCCAGCAGCTCCGGTGCTGTTTTGGGCTACACGCAGTATTTT.

The chain has TRBV5-6 and TRBJ2-3, with 12 nucleotides matching TRBD2. Germline V gene data show CDR1 as SGHDT and CDR2 as YYEEEE. This CDR3 contains 17 residues. Trimming took 2 bases from V and 2 from J; bases not matched to a gene: 6. The CDR3 loop reads CASSFLRTSGNTDTQYF. CDR3 DNA: TGTGCCAGCAGCTTTCTCCGGACTAGCGGGAACACAGATACGCAGTATTTT. The variable domain in full, completed from reference TRBV5-6 and TRBJ2-3, reads DAGVTQSPTHLIKTRGQQVTLRCSPKSGHDTVSWYQQALGQGPQFIFQYYEEEERQRGNFPDRFSGHQFPNYSSELNVNALLLGDSALYLCASSFLRTSGNTDTQYFGPGTRLTVL.

V gene TRBV27 combines with J gene TRBJ2-7; D call uncertain. V shed 6 bases and J shed 6 bases, with 15 bases lying between them. This CDR3 is 13 amino acids long. In germline, CDR1 is MNHEY, CDR2 SMNVEV (reference sequence). The CDR3 spells CASSRTGNFEQYF. CDR3 bases: TGTGCCAGCAGCCGAACGGGTAACTTCGAGCAGTACTTC.

The V gene is TRBV10-1, the J gene TRBJ2-1, with 7 bases matching TRBD1. CDR1 WNHNN and CDR2 SYGVQD come from the germline V gene (reference sequence). Unmatched junction bases numbered 6, after V lost 4 bases and J lost 3 bases. The CDR3 loop spans 15 amino acids. Here the CDR3 reads CASSADNRGYNEQFF. The CDR3 nucleotides are TGCGCCAGCAGTGCGGACAACAGGGGCTACAATGAGCAGTTCTTC.

As DNA, the CDR3 is TGTGCCAGCAGCCAAGTGGGCAGGACCTACGAGCAGTACTTC. Translation: CASSQVGRTYEQYF. V usage is TRBV4-2 and J usage is TRBJ2-7, with D hard to call. The germline gives CDR1 LGHNA, CDR2 YNFKEQ. The CDR3 extends over 14 amino acids. Trimming stripped 1 base from V and 2 bases from J, with 9 bases between.

The chain couples TRBV19 to TRBJ2-1; TRBD1 aligns across 9 bases. This CDR3 region has 15 residues. V shed 7 bases, J shed 6 bases, and the junction held 10 bases outside the gene matches. Germline CDR1 reads LNHDA; CDR2 reads SQIVND (reference sequence). This CDR3 reads CASNGGTGPSNEQFF. The CDR3 bases are TGTGCCAGTAATGGGGGGACAGGGCCTTCCAATGAGCAGTTCTTC.

With respect to this clone: Other DNA sequences in this specimen translate into the identical CDR3. The J gene is TRBJ1-5, the V gene TRBV11-2, with D unclear. The V gene's germline CDR1 is SGHAT and CDR2 FQNNGV. CDR3 size: 15 residues. Trimming took off 0 bases at V and 0 bases at J, with 6 bases between the two ends. CDR3 amino acids: CASSLEGNSNQPQHF. The CDR3 DNA reads as TGTGCCAGCAGCTTAGAGGGAAATAGCAATCAGCCCCAGCATTTT.

The rearrangement uses TRBV4-3 and TRBJ2-7, with D perhaps given as TRBD1 or TRBD2 (5 bases each). Deletions cut 1 base from V and 4 bases from J, with 14 bases between. The germline V gene has CDR1 LGHNA and CDR2 YSLEER. The CDR3 runs to 15 residues. CDR3: CASSQGTGRYYEQYF. CDR3 bases: TGCGCCAGCAGCCAAGGTACGGGACGGTATTACGAGCAGTACTTC.

This clone has more than one count but fewer than ten. This specimen includes other DNA sequences encoding the same CDR3. The chain has TRBV28 and TRBJ2-7; TRBD1 agrees at 7 bases. Germline V gene data show CDR1 as MDHEN and CDR2 as SYDVKM. CDR3 length: 13 residues. V was pared by 5 bases and J by 0 bases, with 1 base of the junction left unmatched. In DNA form, the CDR3 reads TGTGCCAGCAGTGGGGACAGCTCCTACGAGCAGTACTTC. Translation gives CASSGDSSYEQYF.